The source of this T cell receptor (beta chain) is a study of shared clonotypes between healthy human individuals. The junction had 7 bases not matched to a gene; V was cut back by 3 bases and J by 2 bases. This CDR3 region has 15 residues. Germline-derived CDR1 and CDR2 are SGHRS and YFSETQ. The assay was immunoSEQ multiplex PCR, and TCRdb's table has in-frame clones only and misses some. Among about 2.1 million clones, over 85% were seen once, and the ten largest hold approximately 1.7%. As defined, naive CD8 cells were CD45RO-negative and positively selected for CCR7, with terminally differentiated effector memory CD45RA+ cells excluded.

V and J are TRBV5-1 and TRBJ2-7; TRBD1 matches 8 bases. Sequenced material: naive CD8+ T cells from PBMCs. The TCR sequence derives from a man aged 18 to 29 in good health. Some clones in this sample may be carry-over from other donors' samples. CDR3 region: CASSSNRDRTYEQYF. CDR3 DNA: TGCGCCAGCAGCTCGAACCGGGACAGGACCTACGAGCAGTACTTC.